This T cell receptor (beta chain) was retrieved from a study of blood T cell repertoires in COVID-19. This CDR3 spans 16 amino acids. V lost 4 bases, J lost 4 bases, and 9 bases stayed unmatched. CDR1 is SGHTA, CDR2 FQGNSA, per germline. The method was immunoSEQ multiplex PCR; TCRdb's version includes in-frame clones alone and lacks a portion of them. Of 450,000 to 500,000 clones listed, around 90% are singletons. The TCR was taken from a woman in her late teens or twenties who had recovered from COVID-19. Source material: PBMCs or T cells enriched from blood (not recorded which). The V and J genes are TRBV7-2 and TRBJ1-4; TRBD1 agrees at 7 bases. The CDR3 protein is CASSSYRQGGNEKLFF. The CDR3 coding sequence is TGTGCCAGCAGCTCCTATCGACAGGGAGGTAATGAAAAACTGTTTTTT.